This TCR beta chain was observed in a study of cytomegalovirus exposure and HLA in healthy donors. Whole-study results and caveats: When analyzed later, a missense DCLRE1C variant was found to be linked to TCR beta V- and J-gene trimming.

As regards this clone: What it binds is not known.

The J segment lost 7 bases and the V segment lost 3 bases, leaving 8 bases of the junction unmatched. This CDR3 has 15 amino acids. Per germline, CDR1 SEHNR and CDR2 FQNEAQ (reference sequence). It was with 60 Vbeta and 13 Jbeta primers that the PCR ran. Produced via immunoSEQ multiplex PCR; TCRdb's table is partial and in-frame only. The sample lists around 140,000 clones; around two thirds were seen once. This chain links TRBV7-9 with TRBJ1-5; 8 bases match TRBD1. This TCR derives from a woman aged 35 to 49 in good health and CMV-seronegative. The specimen was PBMCs. CDR3 sequence reads: CASSLEAGGGQPQHF. The CDR3 DNA reads as TGTGCCAGCAGCTTGGAGGCAGGGGGCGGGCAGCCCCAGCATTTT.